In its sample, the clone carrying this T cell receptor (beta chain) was seen once. Roughly 30,000 T cell genomes (approximately 0.2 ug DNA) went into each sorted-subset replicate. Profiled with immunoSEQ multiplex PCR; TCRdb holds only in-frame clones, not every one. The sample has 2,500,000 or so clones; around 94% are singletons. The CDR3 runs 16 residues. The germline gives CDR1 LGHNA, CDR2 YSLEER. V gave up 1 base and J gave up 2 bases, with 15 bases separating them. The sample is drawn from a study of shared clonotypes between healthy human individuals. Across the study: The plates for each donor numbered three CD4 naive, three CD4 memory, two CD8 naive and one CD8 memory.

Adult Caucasians living in Nashville, Tennessee made up all of the donors. The authors divided CD4+ cells into CD45RA+ naive and CD45RA-negative memory subsets. The receptor's source is a man between 18 and 29 years old in good health. Sequencing was performed on naive CD4+ T cells sorted from blood. As to subset: CD45RA+ positively selected. V is TRBV4-3 and J is TRBJ2-7; tentative D call: TRBD2 (5 bases). The CDR3 reads CASSQVEGVPTYEQYF. The CDR3 bases are TGCGCCAGCAGCCAAGTCGAGGGAGTTCCCACCTACGAGCAGTACTTC.